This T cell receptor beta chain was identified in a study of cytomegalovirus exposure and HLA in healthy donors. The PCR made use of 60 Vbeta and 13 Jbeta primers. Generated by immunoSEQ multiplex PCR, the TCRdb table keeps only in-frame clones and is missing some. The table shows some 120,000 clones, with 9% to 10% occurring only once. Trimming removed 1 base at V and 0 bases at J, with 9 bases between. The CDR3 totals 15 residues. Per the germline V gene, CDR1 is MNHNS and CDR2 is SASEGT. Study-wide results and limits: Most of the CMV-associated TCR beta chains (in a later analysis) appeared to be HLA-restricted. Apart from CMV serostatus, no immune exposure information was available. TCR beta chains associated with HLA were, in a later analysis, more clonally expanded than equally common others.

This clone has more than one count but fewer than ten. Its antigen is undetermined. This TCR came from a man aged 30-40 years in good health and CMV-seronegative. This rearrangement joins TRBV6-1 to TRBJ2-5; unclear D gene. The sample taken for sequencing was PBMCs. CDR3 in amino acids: CASSEVGQYQETQYF. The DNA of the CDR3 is TGTGCCAGCAGTGAAGTTGGCCAGTACCAAGAGACCCAGTACTTC.